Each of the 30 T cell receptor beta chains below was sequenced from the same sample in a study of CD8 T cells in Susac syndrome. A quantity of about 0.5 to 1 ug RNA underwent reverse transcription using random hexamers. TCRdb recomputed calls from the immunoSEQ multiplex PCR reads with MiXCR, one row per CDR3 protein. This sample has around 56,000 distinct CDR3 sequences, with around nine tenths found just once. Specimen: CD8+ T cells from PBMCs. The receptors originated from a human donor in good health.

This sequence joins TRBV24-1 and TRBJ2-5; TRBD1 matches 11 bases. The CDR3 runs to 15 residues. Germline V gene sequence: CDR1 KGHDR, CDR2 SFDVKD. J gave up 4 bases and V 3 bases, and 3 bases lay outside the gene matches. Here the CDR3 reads CATSDMDRGPETQYF. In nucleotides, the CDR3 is TGTGCCACCAGTGATATGGACAGGGGGCCAGAGACCCAGTACTTC.

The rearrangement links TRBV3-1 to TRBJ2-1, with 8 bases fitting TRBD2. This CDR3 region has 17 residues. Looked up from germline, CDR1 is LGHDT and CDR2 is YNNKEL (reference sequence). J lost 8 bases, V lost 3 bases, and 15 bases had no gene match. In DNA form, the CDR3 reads TGTGCCAGCAGCCACGACCTCACTACCGGGGGGGCAGATGAGCAGTTCTTC. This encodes CASSHDLTTGGADEQFF.

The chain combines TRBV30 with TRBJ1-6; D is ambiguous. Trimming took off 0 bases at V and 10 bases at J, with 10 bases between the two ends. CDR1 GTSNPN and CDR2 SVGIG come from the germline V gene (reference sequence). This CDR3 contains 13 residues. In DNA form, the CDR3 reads TGTGCCTGGAGTGTACAAAGGGAATCACCCCTCCACTTT. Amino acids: CAWSVQRESPLHF. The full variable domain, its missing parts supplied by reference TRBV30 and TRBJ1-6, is SQTIHQWPATLVQPVGSPLSLECTVEGTSNPNLYWYRQAAGRGLQLLFYSVGIGQISSEVPQNLSASRPQDRQFILSSKKLLLSDSGFYLCAWSVQRESPLHFGNGTRLTVT.

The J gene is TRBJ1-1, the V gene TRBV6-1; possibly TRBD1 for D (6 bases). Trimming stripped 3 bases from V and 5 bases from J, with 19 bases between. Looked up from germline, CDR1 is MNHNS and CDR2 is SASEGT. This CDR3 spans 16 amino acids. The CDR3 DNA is TGTGCCAGCAGTGAGTGGGCAGGGGAAGGGTGGACTGAAGCTTTCTTT. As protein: CASSEWAGEGWTEAFF.

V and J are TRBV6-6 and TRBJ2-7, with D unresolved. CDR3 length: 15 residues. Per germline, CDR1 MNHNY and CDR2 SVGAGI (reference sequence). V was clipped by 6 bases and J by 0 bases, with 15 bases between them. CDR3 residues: CASRDLPESSYEQYF. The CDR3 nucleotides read TGTGCCAGCAGGGATCTTCCGGAGAGCTCCTACGAGCAGTACTTC.

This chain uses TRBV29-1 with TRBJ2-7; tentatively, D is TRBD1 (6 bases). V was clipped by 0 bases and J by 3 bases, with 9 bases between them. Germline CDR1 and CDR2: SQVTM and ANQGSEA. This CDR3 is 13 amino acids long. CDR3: CSVEDEDSYEQYF. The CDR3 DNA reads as TGCAGCGTTGAAGATGAGGACAGCTACGAGCAGTACTTC.

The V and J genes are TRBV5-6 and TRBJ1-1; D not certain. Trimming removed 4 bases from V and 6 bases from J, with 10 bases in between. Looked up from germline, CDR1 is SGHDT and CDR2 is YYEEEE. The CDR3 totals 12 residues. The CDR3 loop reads CASSTGPAEAFF. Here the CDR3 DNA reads TGTGCCAGCAGCACGGGCCCGGCTGAAGCTTTCTTT.

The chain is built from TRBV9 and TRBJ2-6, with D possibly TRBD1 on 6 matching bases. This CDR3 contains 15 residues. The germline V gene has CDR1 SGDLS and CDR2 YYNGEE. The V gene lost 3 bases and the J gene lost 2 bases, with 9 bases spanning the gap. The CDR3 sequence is CASSARGPGANVLTF. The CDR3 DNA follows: TGTGCCAGCAGCGCCAGGGGACCTGGGGCCAACGTCCTGACTTTC.

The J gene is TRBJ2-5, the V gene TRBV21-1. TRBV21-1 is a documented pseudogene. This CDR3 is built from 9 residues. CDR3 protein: CASSKRQYF. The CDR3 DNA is TGTGCCAGCAGCAAGCGCCAGTACTTC.

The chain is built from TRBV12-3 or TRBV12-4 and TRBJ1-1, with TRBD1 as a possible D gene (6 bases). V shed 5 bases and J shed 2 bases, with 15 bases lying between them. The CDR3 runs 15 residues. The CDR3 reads CASSAGVGANTEAFF. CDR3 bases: TGTGCCAGCAGTGCCGGGGTGGGGGCCAACACTGAAGCTTTCTTT.

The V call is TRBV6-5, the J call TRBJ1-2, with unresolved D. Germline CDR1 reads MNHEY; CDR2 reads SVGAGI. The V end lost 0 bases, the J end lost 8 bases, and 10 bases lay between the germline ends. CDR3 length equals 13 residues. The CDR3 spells CASSYSDTFGYTF. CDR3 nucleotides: TGTGCCAGCAGTTACTCTGACACTTTCGGCTACACCTTC.

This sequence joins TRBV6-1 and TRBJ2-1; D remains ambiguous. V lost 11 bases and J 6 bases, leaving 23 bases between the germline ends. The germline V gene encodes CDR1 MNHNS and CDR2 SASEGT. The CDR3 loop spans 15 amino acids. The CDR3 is CAGKNGPAAGNEQFF. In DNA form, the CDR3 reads TGTGCCGGCAAAAACGGTCCGGCAGCAGGCAATGAGCAGTTCTTC.

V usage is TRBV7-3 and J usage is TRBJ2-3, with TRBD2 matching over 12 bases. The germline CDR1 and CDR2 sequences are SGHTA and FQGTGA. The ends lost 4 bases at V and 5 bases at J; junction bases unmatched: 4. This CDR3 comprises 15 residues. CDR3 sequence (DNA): TGTGCCAGCAGCTCTAGCGGGGGGGCCGGAGATACGCAGTATTTT. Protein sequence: CASSSSGGAGDTQYF.

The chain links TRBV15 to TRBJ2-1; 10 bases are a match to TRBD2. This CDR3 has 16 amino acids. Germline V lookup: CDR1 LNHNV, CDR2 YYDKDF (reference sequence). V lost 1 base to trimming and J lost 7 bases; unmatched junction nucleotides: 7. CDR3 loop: CATSRATSGVWNEQFF. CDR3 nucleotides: TGTGCCACCAGCAGAGCCACTAGCGGGGTATGGAATGAGCAGTTCTTC.

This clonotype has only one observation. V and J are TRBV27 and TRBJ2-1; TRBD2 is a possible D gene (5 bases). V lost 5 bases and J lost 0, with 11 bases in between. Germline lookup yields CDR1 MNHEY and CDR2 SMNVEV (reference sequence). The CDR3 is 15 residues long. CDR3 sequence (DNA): TGTGCCAGCAGTCTAGCTCTCTACTCCTACAATGAGCAGTTCTTC. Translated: CASSLALYSYNEQFF.

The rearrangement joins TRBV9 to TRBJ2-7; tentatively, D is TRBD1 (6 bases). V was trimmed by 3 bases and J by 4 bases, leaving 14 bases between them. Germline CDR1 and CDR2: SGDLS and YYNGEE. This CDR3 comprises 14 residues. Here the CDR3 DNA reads TGTGCCAGCAGCGCGTCAAACAGGGAGTACGAGCAGTACTTC. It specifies CASSASNREYEQYF.

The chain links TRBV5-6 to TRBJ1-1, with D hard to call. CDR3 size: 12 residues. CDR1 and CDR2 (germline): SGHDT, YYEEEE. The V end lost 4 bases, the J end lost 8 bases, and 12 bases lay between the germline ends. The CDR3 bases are TGTGCCAGCAGCCCCGGGCCTCGGGAAGCTTTCTTT. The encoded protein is CASSPGPREAFF.

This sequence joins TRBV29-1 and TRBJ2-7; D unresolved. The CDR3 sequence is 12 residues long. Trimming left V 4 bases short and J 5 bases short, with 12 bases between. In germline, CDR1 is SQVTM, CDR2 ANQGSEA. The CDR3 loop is CSVVPAGNEQYF. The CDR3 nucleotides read TGCAGCGTTGTCCCCGCTGGGAACGAGCAGTACTTC.

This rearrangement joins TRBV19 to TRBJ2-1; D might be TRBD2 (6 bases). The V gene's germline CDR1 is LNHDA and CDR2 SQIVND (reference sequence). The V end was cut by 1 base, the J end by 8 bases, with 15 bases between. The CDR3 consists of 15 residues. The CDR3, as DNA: TGTGCCAGTAGTATAGGGCCGGGAGTTAATTATGAGCAGTTCTTC. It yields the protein CASSIGPGVNYEQFF.

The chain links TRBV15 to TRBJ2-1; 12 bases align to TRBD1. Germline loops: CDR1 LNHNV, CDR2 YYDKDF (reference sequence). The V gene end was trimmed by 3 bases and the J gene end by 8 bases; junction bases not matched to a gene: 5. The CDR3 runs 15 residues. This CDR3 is CATSRGQGAADEQFF. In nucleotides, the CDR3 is TGTGCCACCAGCAGGGGACAGGGGGCCGCGGATGAGCAGTTCTTC.

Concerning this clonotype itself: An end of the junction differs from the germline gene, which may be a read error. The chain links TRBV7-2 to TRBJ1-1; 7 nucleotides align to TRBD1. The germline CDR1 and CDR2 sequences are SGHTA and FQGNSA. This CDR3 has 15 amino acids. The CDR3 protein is CASSPSTGINTEVFF. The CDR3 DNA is TGTGCCAGCAGCCCTTCGACAGGGATTAACACTGAAGTTTTCTTT.

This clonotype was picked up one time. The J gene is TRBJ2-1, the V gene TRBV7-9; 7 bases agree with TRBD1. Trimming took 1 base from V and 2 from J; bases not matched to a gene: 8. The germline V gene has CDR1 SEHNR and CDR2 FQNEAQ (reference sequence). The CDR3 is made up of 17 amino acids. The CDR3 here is CASSLVRTGQTYNEQFF. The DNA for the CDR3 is TGTGCCAGCAGCTTAGTCCGGACAGGCCAAACCTACAATGAGCAGTTCTTC.

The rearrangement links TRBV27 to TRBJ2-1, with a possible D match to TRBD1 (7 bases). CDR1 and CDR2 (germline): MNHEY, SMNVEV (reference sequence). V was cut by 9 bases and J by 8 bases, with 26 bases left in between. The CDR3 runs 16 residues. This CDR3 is CASRQGEAGGIDEQFF. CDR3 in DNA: TGTGCCAGTCGCCAGGGCGAGGCAGGGGGGATCGATGAGCAGTTCTTC.

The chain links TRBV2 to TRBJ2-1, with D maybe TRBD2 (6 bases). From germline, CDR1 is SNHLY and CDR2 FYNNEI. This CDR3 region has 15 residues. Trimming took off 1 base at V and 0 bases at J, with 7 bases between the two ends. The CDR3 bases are TGTGCCAGCAGTGAAGGCGGGGCCTCCTACAATGAGCAGTTCTTC. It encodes CASSEGGASYNEQFF.

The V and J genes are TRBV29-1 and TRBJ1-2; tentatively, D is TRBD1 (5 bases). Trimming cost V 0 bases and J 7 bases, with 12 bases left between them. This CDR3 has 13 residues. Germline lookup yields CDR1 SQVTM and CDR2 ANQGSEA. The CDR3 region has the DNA TGCAGCGTTGAAGAGGGACCCATGTTTGGCTACACCTTC. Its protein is CSVEEGPMFGYTF.

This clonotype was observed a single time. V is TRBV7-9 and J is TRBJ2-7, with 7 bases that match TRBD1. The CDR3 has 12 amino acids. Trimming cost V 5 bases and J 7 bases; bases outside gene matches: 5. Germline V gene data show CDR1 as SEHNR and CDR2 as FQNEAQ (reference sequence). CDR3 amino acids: CASSPDREEQYF. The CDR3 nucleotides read TGTGCCAGCAGCCCCGACAGGGAAGAGCAGTACTTC.

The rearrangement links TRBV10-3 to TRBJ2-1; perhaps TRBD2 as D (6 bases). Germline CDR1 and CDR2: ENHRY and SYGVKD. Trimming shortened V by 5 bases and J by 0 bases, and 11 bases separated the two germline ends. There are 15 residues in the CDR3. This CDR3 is CAISFSGSSYNEQFF. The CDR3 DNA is TGTGCCATCAGTTTTAGCGGAAGCTCCTACAATGAGCAGTTCTTC.

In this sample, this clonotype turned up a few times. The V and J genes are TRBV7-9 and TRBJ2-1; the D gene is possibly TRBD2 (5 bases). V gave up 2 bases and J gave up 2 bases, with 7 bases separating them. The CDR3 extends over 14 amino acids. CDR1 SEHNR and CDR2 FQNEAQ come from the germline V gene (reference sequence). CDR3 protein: CASSLPGAYNEQFF. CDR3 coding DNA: TGTGCCAGCAGCTTACCCGGGGCCTACAATGAGCAGTTCTTC.

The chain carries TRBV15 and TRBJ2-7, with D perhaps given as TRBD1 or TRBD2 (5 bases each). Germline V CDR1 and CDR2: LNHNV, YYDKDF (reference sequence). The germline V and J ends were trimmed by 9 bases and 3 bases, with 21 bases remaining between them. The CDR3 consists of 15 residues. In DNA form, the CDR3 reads TGTGCCACTTCGAACCCCCCCACGGGGCTCTACGAGCAGTACTTC. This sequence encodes CATSNPPTGLYEQYF.

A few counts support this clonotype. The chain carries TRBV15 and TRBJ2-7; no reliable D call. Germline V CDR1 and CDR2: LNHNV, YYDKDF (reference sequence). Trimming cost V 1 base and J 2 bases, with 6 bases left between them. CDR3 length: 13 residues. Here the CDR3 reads CATSRGRTYEQYF. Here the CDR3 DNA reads TGTGCCACCAGCAGAGGCCGGACCTACGAGCAGTACTTC.